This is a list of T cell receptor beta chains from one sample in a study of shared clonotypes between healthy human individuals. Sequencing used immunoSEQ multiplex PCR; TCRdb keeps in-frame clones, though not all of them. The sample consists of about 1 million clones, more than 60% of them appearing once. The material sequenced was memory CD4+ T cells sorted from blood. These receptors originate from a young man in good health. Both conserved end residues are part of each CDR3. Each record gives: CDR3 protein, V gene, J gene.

CDR3aa: CASSVGPLTLAGGPFPLYF; v_gene: TRBV9; j_gene: TRBJ2-7
CDR3aa: CASSDGLGTTPGEQYF; v_gene: TRBV5-6; j_gene: TRBJ2-7
CDR3aa: CASRTGELYEQYF; v_gene: TRBV6-1; j_gene: TRBJ2-7
CDR3aa: CASSFPGQGPYEQYF; v_gene: TRBV7-9; j_gene: TRBJ2-7
CDR3aa: CSVETPGQETQYF; v_gene: TRBV29-1; j_gene: TRBJ2-5
CDR3aa: CASSLVQGRYEQYF; v_gene: TRBV5-5; j_gene: TRBJ2-7
CDR3aa: CASSVVGSDTGELFF; v_gene: TRBV9; j_gene: TRBJ2-2
CDR3aa: CASSLPENSPLHF; v_gene: TRBV5-4; j_gene: TRBJ1-6
CDR3aa: CASGQGTSTDTQYF; v_gene: TRBV2; j_gene: TRBJ2-3
CDR3aa: CAWRGQGAPGTLWYF; v_gene: TRBV30; j_gene: TRBJ2-7
CDR3aa: CASSLLGGQLIPYEQYF; v_gene: TRBV4-1; j_gene: TRBJ2-7
CDR3aa: CASSLIGTLEGNSPLHF; v_gene: TRBV5-8; j_gene: TRBJ1-6
CDR3aa: CASSEEARSYEQYF; v_gene: TRBV2; j_gene: TRBJ2-7
CDR3aa: CASSEKGSGETQYF; v_gene: TRBV6-1; j_gene: TRBJ2-5
CDR3aa: CASSFRQGITGELFF; v_gene: TRBV7-2; j_gene: TRBJ2-2
CDR3aa: CASSLTPTVATYEQYF; v_gene: TRBV27; j_gene: TRBJ2-7
CDR3aa: CASSYSGGAETQYF; v_gene: TRBV6-5; j_gene: TRBJ2-5
CDR3aa: CASSEPYLAENIQYF; v_gene: TRBV6-1; j_gene: TRBJ2-4
CDR3aa: CASSKGQGGNYGYTF; v_gene: TRBV5-4; j_gene: TRBJ1-2
CDR3aa: CASSEFKGSDAEKLFF; v_gene: TRBV25-1; j_gene: TRBJ1-4
CDR3aa: CASSYRSSTDTQYF; v_gene: TRBV6-7; j_gene: TRBJ2-3
CDR3aa: CASSTGTGDNSPLHF; v_gene: TRBV9; j_gene: TRBJ1-6
CDR3aa: CASSEAGLRVLGINEQFF; v_gene: TRBV6-1; j_gene: TRBJ2-1
CDR3aa: CASSLNGGPLEQYF; v_gene: TRBV7-2; j_gene: TRBJ2-7
CDR3aa: CASSPGQGGTDTQYF; v_gene: TRBV6-6; j_gene: TRBJ2-3
CDR3aa: CATSRDIEITDTQYF; v_gene: TRBV15; j_gene: TRBJ2-3
CDR3aa: CASSDSSSTDTQYF; v_gene: TRBV25-1; j_gene: TRBJ2-3
CDR3aa: CASSEGLRGTQYF; v_gene: TRBV10-1; j_gene: TRBJ2-3
CDR3aa: CASSSGTVQNIQYF; v_gene: TRBV7-2; j_gene: TRBJ2-4
CDR3aa: CASSVQGAETGELFF; v_gene: TRBV5-1; j_gene: TRBJ2-2
CDR3aa: CASSPHRNQPQHF; v_gene: TRBV18; j_gene: TRBJ1-5
CDR3aa: CASRTVGDTQYF; v_gene: TRBV27; j_gene: TRBJ2-3
CDR3aa: CASSPRVRSEQFF; v_gene: TRBV18; j_gene: TRBJ2-1
CDR3aa: CASSPGRVGSYEQYF; v_gene: TRBV14; j_gene: TRBJ2-7
CDR3aa: CASSTSGTEAFF; v_gene: TRBV6-5; j_gene: TRBJ1-1
CDR3aa: CASEQFGAGTEAFF; v_gene: TRBV19; j_gene: TRBJ1-1
CDR3aa: CASSLDLSRTYEQYF; v_gene: TRBV7-7; j_gene: TRBJ2-7
CDR3aa: CASSPRTRMSEQFF; v_gene: TRBV9; j_gene: TRBJ2-1
CDR3aa: CARNLTGALGQPQHF; v_gene: TRBV21-1; j_gene: TRBJ1-5
CDR3aa: CASSFLRGDSPLHF; v_gene: TRBV5-6; j_gene: TRBJ1-6
CDR3aa: CAWVGQVNTEAFF; v_gene: TRBV30; j_gene: TRBJ1-1
CDR3aa: CASSLEQLGYTF; v_gene: TRBV5-4; j_gene: TRBJ1-2
CDR3aa: CASHLQGSSTDTQYF; v_gene: TRBV5-1; j_gene: TRBJ2-3
CDR3aa: CASSESTAGGPRNEQFF; v_gene: TRBV10-1; j_gene: TRBJ2-1
CDR3aa: CASSTRLAGSTDTQYF; v_gene: TRBV19; j_gene: TRBJ2-3
CDR3aa: CASSLSGGRGQRNQPQHF; v_gene: TRBV13; j_gene: TRBJ1-5
CDR3aa: CASSPASEIYYGYTF; v_gene: TRBV18; j_gene: TRBJ1-2
CDR3aa: CAWRGTGGSNSPLHF; v_gene: TRBV30; j_gene: TRBJ1-6
CDR3aa: CASSEGTGRETQYF; v_gene: TRBV9; j_gene: TRBJ2-5
CDR3aa: CASSLAPSGRNVYEQYF; v_gene: TRBV5-4; j_gene: TRBJ2-7
CDR3aa: CASSDPGTGPETQYF; v_gene: TRBV25-1; j_gene: TRBJ2-5
CDR3aa: CASSVHEQYF; v_gene: TRBV2; j_gene: TRBJ2-7
CDR3aa: CAWSAGLEQYF; v_gene: TRBV30; j_gene: TRBJ2-7